In its sample, the clone carrying this T cell receptor (beta chain) was seen many times. CDR3 size: 16 residues. V was shortened by 6 bases and J by 4 bases, with 18 bases between the two germline ends. CDR1 is MNHEY and CDR2 is SVGEGT in the germline V gene. This record belongs to a study of molecular identifiers for immune sequencing clone quantification. TCRdb reprocessed the PCR reads with MiXCR, giving one entry per CDR3 protein. The sample lists 50,000 to 75,000 distinct CDR3 sequences, around 19% occurring once. Investigators produced naive CD8 libraries from approximately 20,000 to 1,000,000 sorted cells, drawing on 10%, 30% or 50% RNA. Naive CD8 T cells, phenotype CD8+CD4-CCR7+CD45RA+, were sorted.

This rearrangement joins TRBV6-2 or TRBV6-3 to TRBJ1-4; maybe TRBD1 (6 bases). The clonotype was recovered from a human donor in good health. Some libraries in this study had Jurkat cell RNA spiked in. The specimen was naive CD8+ T cells from blood, with Jurkat cell RNA spiked in. Sample subset: FACS-sorted CD8+CD4-CCR7+CD45RA+ naive T cells. The CDR3 region is CASSTTRTAYNEKLFF. CDR3 in DNA: TGTGCCAGCAGCACGACCCGGACAGCCTATAATGAAAAACTGTTTTTT.